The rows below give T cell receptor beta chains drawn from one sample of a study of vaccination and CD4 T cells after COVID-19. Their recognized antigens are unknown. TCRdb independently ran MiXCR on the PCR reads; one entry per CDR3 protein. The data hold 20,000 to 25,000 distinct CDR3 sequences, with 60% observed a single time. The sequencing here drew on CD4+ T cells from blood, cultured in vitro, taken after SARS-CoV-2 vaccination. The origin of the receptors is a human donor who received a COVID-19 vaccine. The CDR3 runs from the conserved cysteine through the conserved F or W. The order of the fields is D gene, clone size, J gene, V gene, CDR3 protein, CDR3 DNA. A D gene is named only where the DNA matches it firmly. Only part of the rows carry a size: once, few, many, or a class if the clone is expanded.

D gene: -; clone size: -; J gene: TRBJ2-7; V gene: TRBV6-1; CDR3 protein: CASSETGTYEQYF; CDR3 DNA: TGTGCCAGCAGTGAAACAGGGACATACGAGCAGTACTTC
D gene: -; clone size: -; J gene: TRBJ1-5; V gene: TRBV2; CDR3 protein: CASNRQISNQPQHF; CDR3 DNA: TGTGCCAGCAACCGGCAGATTAGCAATCAGCCCCAGCATTTT
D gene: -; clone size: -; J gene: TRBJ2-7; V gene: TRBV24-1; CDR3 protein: CATSKTAYEQYF; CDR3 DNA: TGTGCCACCAGTAAGACAGCGTACGAGCAGTACTTC
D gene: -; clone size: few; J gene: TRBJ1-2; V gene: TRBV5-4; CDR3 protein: CASSNPGPAHGYTF; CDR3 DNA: TGTGCCAGCAGCAACCCGGGGCCGGCACATGGCTACACCTTC
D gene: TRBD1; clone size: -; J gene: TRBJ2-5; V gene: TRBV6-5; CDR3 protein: CASSYTGANLQETQYF; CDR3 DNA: TGTGCCAGCAGTTACACAGGGGCGAATTTACAAGAGACCCAGTACTTC
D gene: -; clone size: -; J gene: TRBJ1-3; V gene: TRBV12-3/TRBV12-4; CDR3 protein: CASSTGNTIYF; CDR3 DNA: TGTGCCAGCAGTACAGGAAACACCATATATTTT
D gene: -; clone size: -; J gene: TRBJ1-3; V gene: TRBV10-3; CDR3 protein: CAIGESGNTIYF; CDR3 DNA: TGTGCCATCGGGGAGTCTGGAAACACCATATATTTT
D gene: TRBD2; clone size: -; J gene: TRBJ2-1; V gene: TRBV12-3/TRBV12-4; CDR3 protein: CASSPRMGTSGNEQFF; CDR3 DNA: TGTGCCAGCAGTCCCCGGATGGGGACTAGCGGCAATGAGCAGTTCTTC
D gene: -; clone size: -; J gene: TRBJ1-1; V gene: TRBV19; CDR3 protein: CASSPTADMNTEAFF; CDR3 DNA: TGTGCCAGTAGCCCGACAGCTGATATGAACACTGAAGCTTTCTTT
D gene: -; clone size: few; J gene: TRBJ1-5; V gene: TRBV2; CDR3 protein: CASSVGGQPQHF; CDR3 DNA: TGTGCCAGCAGTGTAGGGGGTCAGCCCCAGCATTTT
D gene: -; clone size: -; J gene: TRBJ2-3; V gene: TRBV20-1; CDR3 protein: CSASLSGFYGTDTQYF; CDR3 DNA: TGCAGTGCTAGCTTGTCGGGGTTCTACGGCACAGATACGCAGTATTTT
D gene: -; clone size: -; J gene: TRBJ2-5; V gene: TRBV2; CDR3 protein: CASTGGLRETQYF; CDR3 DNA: TGTGCCAGCACTGGGGGCCTCCGGGAGACCCAGTACTTC
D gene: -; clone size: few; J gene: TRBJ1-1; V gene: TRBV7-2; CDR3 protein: CASSGGQLNTEAFF; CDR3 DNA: TGTGCCAGCAGCGGCGGACAGCTCAACACTGAAGCTTTCTTT
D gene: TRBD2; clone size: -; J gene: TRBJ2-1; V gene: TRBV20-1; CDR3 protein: CSAASETSAVEQFF; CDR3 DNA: TGCAGTGCCGCCTCGGAGACTAGCGCCGTCGAGCAGTTCTTC
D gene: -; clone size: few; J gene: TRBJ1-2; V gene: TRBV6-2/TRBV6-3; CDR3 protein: CASSYTGNGYTF; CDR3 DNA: TGTGCCAGCAGTTACACAGGGAATGGCTACACCTTC
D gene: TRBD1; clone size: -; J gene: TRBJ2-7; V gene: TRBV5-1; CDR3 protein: CASSFGDRVATEQYF; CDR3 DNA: TGCGCCAGCAGCTTCGGAGACAGGGTCGCAACCGAGCAGTACTTC
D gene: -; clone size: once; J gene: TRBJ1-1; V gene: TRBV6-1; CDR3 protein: CASSEAQINTEAFF; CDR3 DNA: TGTGCCAGCAGTGAGGCTCAGATAAACACTGAAGCTTTCTTT
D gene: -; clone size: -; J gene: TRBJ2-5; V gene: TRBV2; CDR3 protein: CARRLPPSETQYF; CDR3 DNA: TGTGCCAGGAGGCTACCACCTTCGGAGACCCAGTACTTC
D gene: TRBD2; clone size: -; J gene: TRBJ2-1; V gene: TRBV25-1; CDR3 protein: CASSGSGGAVEQFF; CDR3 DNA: TGTGCCAGCAGTGGTAGCGGGGGGGCGGTGGAGCAGTTCTTC
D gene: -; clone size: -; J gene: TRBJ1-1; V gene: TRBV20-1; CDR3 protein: CSATNPGVTEAFF; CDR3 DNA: TGCAGTGCTACAAACCCCGGGGTCACTGAAGCTTTCTTT
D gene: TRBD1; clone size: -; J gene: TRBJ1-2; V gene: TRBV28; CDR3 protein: CASRPLWQGADGYTF; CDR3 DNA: TGTGCCAGCAGGCCCCTCTGGCAGGGGGCGGATGGCTACACCTTC
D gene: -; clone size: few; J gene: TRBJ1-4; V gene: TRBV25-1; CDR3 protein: CASSGGGSTKLFF; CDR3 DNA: TGTGCCAGCAGTGGTGGGGGCAGCACAAAACTGTTTTTT
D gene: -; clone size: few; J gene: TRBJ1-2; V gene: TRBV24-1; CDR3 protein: CATSKGSSGYTF; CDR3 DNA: TGTGCCACCAGTAAGGGGTCATCGGGCTACACCTTC
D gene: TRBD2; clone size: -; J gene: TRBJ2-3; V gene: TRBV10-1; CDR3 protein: CASSGTGTSVWTQYF; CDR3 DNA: TGCGCCAGCAGTGGAACCGGGACTAGCGTATGGACGCAGTATTTT
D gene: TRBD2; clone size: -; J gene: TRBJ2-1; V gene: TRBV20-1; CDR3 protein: CSARVWTSGEYNEQFF; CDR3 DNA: TGCAGTGCTAGAGTGTGGACTAGCGGGGAATACAATGAGCAGTTCTTC
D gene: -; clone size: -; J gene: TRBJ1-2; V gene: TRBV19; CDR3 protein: CASSDQQGTAHYYGYTF; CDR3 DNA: TGTGCCAGTAGTGATCAGCAAGGGACCGCTCACTACTATGGCTACACCTTC
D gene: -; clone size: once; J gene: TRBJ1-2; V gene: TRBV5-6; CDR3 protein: CASRAGSDGYTF; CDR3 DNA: TGTGCCAGCAGGGCAGGGTCGGATGGCTACACCTTC
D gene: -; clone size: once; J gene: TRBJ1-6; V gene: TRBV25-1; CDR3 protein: CASSDRANSPLHF; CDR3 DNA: TGTGCCAGCAGTGACAGGGCTAATTCACCCCTCCACTTT
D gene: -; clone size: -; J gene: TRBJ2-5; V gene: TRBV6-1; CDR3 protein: CASSLPNMRETQYF; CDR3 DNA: TGTGCCAGCAGCCTCCCCAACATGCGGGAGACCCAGTACTTC
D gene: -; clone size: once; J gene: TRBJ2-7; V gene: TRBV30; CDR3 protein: CAWSFSPRYEQYF; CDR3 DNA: TGTGCCTGGAGTTTCTCCCCGAGATACGAGCAGTACTTC
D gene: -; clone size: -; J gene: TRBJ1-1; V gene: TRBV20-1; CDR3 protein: CSALKDTEAFF; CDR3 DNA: TGCAGTGCCCTAAAAGACACTGAAGCTTTCTTT
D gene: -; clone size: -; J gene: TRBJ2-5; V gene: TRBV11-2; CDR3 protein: CASSLNIQETQYF; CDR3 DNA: TGTGCCAGCAGCTTAAATATTCAAGAGACCCAGTACTTC
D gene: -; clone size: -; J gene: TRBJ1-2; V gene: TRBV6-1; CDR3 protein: CASKNANYGYTF; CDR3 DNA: TGTGCCAGCAAGAATGCTAACTATGGCTACACCTTC
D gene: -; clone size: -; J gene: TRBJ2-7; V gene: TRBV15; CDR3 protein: CATSRVPHIPSYEQYF; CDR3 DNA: TGTGCCACCAGCAGGGTACCACATATCCCCTCCTACGAGCAGTACTTC
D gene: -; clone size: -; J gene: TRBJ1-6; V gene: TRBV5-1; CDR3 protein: CASSLGPDNRNSPLHF; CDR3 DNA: TGCGCCAGCAGCTTGGGTCCAGATAATAGGAATTCACCCCTCCACTTT